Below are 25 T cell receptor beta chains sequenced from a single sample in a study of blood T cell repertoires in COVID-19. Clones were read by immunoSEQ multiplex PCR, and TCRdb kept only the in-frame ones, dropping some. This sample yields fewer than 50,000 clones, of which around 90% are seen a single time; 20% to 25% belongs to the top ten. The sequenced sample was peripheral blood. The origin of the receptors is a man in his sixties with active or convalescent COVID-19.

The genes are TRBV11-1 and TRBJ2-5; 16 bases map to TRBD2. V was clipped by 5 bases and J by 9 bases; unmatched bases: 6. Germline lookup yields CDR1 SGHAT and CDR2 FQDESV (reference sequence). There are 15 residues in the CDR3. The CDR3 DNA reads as TGTGCCAGCAGCCAACCCGGGACTAGCGGGGGGGCCCAGTACTTC. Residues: CASSQPGTSGGAQYF.

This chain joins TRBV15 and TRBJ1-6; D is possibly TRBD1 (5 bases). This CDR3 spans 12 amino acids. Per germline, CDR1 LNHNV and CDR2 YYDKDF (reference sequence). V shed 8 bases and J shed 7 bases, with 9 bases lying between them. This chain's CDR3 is CATQGGNSPLHF. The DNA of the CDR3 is TGTGCCACCCAGGGTGGCAATTCACCCCTCCACTTT.

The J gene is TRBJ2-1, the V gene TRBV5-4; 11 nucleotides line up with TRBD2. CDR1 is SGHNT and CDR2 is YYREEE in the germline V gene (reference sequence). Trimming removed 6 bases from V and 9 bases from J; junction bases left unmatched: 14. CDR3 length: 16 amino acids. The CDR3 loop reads CASTSGLAGRSAEQFF. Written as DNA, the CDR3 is TGTGCCAGCACCTCCGGACTAGCGGGCCGCTCGGCTGAGCAGTTCTTC.

The CDR3 DNA reads TGTGCCAGCAGTCAACCGGACAGGGTGACCCCGGGGGGCTTCTACAATGAGCAGTTCTTC. Translation: CASSQPDRVTPGGFYNEQFF. The chain employs TRBV28 and TRBJ2-1, with D perhaps matching TRBD1 (8 bases). The V gene lost 5 bases and the J gene lost 3 bases, with 29 bases spanning the gap. The CDR3 is made up of 20 amino acids. Germline CDR1 and CDR2: MDHEN and SYDVKM.

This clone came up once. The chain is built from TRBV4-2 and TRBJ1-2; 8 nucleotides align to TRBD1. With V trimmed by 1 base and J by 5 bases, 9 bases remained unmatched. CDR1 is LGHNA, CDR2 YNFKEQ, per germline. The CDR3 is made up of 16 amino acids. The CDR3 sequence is CASSQGGQGARYGYTF. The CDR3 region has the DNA TGTGCCAGCAGCCAAGGAGGGCAGGGGGCGCGTTATGGCTACACCTTC.

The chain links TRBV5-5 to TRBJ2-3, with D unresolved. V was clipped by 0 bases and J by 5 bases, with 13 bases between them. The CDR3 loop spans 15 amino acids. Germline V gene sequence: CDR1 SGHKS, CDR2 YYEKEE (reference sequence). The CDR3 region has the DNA TGTGCCAGCAGCTTGGCTTCGAGACCAGGAGATACGCAGTATTTT. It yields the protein CASSLASRPGDTQYF.

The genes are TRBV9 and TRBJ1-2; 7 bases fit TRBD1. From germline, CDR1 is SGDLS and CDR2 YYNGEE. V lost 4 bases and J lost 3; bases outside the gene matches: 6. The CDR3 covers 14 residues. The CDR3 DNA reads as TGTGCCAGCAGCACAGGGGCCGGGGACTATGGCTACACCTTC. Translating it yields CASSTGAGDYGYTF.

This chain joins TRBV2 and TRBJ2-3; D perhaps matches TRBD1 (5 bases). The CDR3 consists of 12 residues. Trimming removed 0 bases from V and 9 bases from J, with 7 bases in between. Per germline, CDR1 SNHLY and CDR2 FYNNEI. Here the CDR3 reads CASSEARATQYF. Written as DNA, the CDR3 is TGTGCCAGCAGTGAAGCCAGGGCGACGCAGTATTTT.

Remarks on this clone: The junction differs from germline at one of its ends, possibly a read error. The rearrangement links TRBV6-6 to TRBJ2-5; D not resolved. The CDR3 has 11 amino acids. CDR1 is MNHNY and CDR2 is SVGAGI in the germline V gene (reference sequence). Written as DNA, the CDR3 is TGTGCCAGCAGCAGACAAGGGACCCAGTACTTC. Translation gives CASSRQGTQYF.

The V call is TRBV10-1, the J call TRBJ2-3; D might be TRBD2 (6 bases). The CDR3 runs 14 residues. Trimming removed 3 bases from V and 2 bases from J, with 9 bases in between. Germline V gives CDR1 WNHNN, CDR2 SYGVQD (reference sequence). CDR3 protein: CASSEEGLTDTQYF. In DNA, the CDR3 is TGCGCCAGCAGTGAAGAGGGACTCACAGATACGCAGTATTTT.

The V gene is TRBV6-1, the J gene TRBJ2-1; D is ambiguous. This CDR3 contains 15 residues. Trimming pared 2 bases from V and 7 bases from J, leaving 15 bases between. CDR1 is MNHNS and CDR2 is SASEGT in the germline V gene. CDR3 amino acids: CASSEMALARNEQFF. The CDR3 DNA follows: TGTGCCAGCAGTGAAATGGCATTAGCCCGGAATGAGCAGTTCTTC.

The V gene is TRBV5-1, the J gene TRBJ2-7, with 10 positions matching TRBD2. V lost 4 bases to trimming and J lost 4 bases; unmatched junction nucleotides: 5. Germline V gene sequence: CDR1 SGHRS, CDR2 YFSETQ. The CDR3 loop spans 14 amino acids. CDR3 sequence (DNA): TGCGCCAGCAGCGAGACAGCGGGAGGGTACGAGCAGTACTTC. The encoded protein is CASSETAGGYEQYF.

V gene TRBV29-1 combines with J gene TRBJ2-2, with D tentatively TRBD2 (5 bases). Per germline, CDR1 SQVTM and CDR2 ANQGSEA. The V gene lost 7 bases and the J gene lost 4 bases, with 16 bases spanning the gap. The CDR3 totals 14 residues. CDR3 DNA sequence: TGCAGCGGACGAGCGGAGTGGAGCACCGGGGAGCTGTTTTTT. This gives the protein CSGRAEWSTGELFF.

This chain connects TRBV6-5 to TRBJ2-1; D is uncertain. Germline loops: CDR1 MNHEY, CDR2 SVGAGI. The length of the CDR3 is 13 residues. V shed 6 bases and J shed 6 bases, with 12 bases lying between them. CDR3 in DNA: TGTGCCAGCAGCTTTTCAGGATCCAATGAGCAGTTCTTC. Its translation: CASSFSGSNEQFF.

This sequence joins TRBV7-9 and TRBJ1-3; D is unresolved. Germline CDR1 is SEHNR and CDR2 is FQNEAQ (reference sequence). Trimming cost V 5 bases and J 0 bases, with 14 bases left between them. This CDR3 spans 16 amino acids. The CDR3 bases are TGTGCCAGCAGCCCTCCTCTTGACAACTCTGGAAACACCATATATTTT. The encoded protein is CASSPPLDNSGNTIYF.

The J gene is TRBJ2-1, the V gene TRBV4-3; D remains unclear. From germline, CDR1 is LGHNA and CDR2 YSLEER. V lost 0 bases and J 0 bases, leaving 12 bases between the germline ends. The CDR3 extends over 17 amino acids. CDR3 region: CASSQDSGVLSYNEQFF. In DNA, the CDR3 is TGCGCCAGCAGCCAAGATAGTGGAGTCCTCTCCTACAATGAGCAGTTCTTC.

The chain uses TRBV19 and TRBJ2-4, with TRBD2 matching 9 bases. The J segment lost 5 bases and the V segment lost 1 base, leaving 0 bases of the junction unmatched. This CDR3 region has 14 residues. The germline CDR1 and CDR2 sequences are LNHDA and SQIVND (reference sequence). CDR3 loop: CASSIGLAENIQYF. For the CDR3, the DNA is TGTGCCAGTAGTATAGGACTAGCGGAAAACATTCAGTACTTC.

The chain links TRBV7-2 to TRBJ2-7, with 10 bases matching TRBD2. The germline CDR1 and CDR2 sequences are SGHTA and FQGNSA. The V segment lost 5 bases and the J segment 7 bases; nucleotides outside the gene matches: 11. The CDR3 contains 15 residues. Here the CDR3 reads CASSPSGRGSGEQYF. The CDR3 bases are TGTGCCAGCAGCCCCAGCGGGAGGGGAAGTGGAGAGCAGTACTTC.

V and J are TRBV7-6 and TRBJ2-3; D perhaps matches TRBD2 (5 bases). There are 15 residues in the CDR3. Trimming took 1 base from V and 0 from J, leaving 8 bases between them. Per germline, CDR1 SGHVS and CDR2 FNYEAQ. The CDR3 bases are TGTGCCAGCAGCTTAGTGGGCGGGAGCACAGATACGCAGTATTTT. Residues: CASSLVGGSTDTQYF.

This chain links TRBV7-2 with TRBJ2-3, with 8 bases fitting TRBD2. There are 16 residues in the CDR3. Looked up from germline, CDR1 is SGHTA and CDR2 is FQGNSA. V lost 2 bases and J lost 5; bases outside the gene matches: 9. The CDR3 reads CASSLNNAGGGDTQYF. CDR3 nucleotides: TGTGCCAGCAGCTTAAATAATGCGGGAGGAGGAGATACGCAGTATTTT.

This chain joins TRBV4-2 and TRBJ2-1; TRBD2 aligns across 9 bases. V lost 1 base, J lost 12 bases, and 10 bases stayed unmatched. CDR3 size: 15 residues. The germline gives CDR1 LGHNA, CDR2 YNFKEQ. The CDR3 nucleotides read TGTGCCAGCAGCCAAGTCGGGACTAGCAAAGACGGGCAGTTCTTC. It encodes CASSQVGTSKDGQFF.

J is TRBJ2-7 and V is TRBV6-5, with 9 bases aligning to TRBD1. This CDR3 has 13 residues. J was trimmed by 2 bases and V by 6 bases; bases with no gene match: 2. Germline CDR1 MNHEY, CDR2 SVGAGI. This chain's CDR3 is CASRDRGTYEQYF. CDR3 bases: TGTGCCAGCAGGGACAGGGGTACCTACGAGCAGTACTTC.

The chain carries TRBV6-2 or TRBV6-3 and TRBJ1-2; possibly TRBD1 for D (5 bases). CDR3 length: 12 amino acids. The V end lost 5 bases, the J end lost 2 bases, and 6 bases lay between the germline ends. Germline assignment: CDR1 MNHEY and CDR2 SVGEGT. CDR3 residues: CASSRQNYGYTF. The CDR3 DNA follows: TGTGCCAGCAGTCGACAGAACTATGGCTACACCTTC.

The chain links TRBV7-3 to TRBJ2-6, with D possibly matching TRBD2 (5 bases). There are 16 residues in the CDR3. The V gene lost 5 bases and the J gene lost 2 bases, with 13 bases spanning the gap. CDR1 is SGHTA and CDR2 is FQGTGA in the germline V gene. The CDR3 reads CASSRSDGTGANVLTF. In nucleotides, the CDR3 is TGTGCCAGCAGCCGAAGTGACGGGACTGGGGCCAACGTCCTGACTTTC.

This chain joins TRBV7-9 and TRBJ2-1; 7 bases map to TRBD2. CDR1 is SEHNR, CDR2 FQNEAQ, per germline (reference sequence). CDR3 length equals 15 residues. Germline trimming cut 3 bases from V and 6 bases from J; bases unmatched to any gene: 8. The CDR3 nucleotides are TGTGCCAGCAGCTTCGGAGAGCGGGAATCCAATGAGCAGTTCTTC. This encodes CASSFGERESNEQFF.